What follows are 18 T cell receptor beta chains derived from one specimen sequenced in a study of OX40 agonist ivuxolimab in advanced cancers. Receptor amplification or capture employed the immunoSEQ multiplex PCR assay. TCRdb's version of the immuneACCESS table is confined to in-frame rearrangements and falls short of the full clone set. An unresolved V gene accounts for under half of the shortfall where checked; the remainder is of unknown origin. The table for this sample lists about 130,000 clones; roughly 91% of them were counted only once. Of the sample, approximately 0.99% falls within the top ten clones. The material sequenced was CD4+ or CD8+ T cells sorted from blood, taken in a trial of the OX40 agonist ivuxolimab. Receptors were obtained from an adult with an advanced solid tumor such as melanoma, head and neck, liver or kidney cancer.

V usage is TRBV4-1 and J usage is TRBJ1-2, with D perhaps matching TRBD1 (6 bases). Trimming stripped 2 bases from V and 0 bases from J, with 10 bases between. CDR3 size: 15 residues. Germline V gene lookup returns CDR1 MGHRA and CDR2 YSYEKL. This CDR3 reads CASSQPRGSNYGYTF. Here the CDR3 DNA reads TGCGCCAGCAGCCAACCCAGGGGATCTAACTATGGCTACACCTTC.

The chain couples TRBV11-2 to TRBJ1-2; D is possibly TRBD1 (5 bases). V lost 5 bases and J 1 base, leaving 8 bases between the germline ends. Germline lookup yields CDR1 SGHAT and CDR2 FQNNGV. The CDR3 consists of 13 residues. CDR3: CASSPGRNYGYTF. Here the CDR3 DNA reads TGTGCCAGCAGCCCGGGACGTAACTATGGCTACACCTTC.

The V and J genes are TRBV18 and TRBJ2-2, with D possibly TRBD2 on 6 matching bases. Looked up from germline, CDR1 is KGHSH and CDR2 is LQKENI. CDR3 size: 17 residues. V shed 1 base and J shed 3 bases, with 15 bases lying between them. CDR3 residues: CASSPRLRERDTGELFF. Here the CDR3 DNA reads TGTGCCAGCTCACCACGACTCCGGGAGAGGGACACCGGGGAGCTGTTTTTT.

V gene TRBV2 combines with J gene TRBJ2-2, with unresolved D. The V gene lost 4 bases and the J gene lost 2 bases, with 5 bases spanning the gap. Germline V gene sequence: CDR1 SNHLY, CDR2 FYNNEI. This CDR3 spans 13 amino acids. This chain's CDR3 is CASSGSNTGELFF. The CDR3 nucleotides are TGTGCCAGCAGTGGATCAAACACCGGGGAGCTGTTTTTT.

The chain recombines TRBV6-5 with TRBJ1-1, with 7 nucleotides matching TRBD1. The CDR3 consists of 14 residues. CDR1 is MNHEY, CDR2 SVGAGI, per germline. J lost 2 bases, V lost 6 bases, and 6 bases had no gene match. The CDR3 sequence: CASSRDSPNTEAFF. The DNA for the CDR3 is TGTGCCAGCAGCCGGGACAGCCCAAACACTGAAGCTTTCTTT.

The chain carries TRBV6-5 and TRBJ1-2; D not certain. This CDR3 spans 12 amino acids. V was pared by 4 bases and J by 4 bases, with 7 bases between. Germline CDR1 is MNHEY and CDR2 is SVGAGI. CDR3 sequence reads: CASSLATYGYTF. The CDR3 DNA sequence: TGTGCCAGCAGTTTGGCTACCTATGGCTACACCTTC.

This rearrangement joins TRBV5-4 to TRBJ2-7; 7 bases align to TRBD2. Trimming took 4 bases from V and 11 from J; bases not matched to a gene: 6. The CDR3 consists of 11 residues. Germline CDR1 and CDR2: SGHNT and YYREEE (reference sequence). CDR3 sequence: CASSLGGSKYF. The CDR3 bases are TGTGCCAGCAGCCTGGGGGGGAGCAAGTACTTC.

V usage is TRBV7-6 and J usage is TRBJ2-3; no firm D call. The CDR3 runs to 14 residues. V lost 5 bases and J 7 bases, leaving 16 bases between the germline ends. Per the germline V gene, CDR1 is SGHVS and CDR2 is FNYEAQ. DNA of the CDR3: TGTGCCAGCAGCCGTTCCGAGGCAGTTAATACGCAGTATTTT. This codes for CASSRSEAVNTQYF.

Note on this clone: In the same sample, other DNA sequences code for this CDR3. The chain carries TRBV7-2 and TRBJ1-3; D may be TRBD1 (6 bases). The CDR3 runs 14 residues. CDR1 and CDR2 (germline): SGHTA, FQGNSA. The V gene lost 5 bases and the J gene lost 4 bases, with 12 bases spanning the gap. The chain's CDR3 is CASSPGGSGNTIYF. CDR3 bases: TGTGCCAGCAGCCCCGGGGGCAGCGGAAACACCATATATTTT.

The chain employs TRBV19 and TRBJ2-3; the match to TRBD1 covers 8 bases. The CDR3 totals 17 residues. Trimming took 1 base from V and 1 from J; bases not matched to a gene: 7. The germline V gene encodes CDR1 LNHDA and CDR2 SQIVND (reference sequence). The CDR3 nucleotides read TGTGCCAGTAGTATAGTCGACAGGGGCCCTGGCACAGATACGCAGTATTTT. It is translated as CASSIVDRGPGTDTQYF.

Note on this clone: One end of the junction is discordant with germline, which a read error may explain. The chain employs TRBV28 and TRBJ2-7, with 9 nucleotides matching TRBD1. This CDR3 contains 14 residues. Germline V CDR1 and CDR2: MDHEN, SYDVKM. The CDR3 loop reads CARSLPQGAGEQYF. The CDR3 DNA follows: TGTGCCCGCAGTTTGCCACAGGGGGCGGGTGAGCAGTACTTC.

The CDR3 nucleotides are TGTGCCAGTAGTATCGGGCCGGGCACTGAAGCTTTCTTT. This gives the protein CASSIGPGTEAFF. The genes are TRBV19 and TRBJ1-1; D is unclear. CDR1 is LNHDA and CDR2 is SQIVND in the germline V gene (reference sequence). The V end was cut by 3 bases, the J end by 4 bases, with 9 bases between. The CDR3 sequence is 13 residues long.

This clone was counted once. The CDR3 sequence is CASSQLAGTSGSNEQFF. The CDR3 bases are TGCGCCAGCAGCCAATTAGCCGGGACTAGCGGGAGCAATGAGCAGTTCTTC. The chain couples TRBV4-3 to TRBJ2-1, with 14 bases aligning to TRBD2. Germline loops: CDR1 LGHNA, CDR2 YSLEER. The J segment lost 6 bases and the V segment lost 2 bases, leaving 6 bases of the junction unmatched. The CDR3 spans 17 residues.

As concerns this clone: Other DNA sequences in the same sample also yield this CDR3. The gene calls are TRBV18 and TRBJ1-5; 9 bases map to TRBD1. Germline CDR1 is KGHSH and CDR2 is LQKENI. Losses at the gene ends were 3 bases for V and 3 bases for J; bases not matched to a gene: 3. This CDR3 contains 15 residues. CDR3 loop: CASSPDRGINQPQHF. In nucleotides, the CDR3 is TGTGCCAGCTCACCGGACAGGGGAATCAATCAGCCCCAGCATTTT.

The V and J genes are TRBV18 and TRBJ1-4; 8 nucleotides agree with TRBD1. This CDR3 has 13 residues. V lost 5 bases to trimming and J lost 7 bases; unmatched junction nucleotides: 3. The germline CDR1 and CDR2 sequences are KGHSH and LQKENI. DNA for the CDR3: TGTGCCAGCTCAGCGGACAGGGCTGAAAAACTGTTTTTT. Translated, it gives CASSADRAEKLFF.

The CDR3, as DNA: TGTGCCATCAGCTTGACAGGCGGGGCTCGCTCGGAGCAGTTCTTC. Its protein is CAISLTGGARSEQFF. This chain joins TRBV10-3 and TRBJ2-1; D assignment may be TRBD1 or TRBD2 (6 bases each). V lost 6 bases to trimming and J lost 10 bases, with 22 bases between them. The germline V gene has CDR1 ENHRY and CDR2 SYGVKD. CDR3 length: 15 amino acids.

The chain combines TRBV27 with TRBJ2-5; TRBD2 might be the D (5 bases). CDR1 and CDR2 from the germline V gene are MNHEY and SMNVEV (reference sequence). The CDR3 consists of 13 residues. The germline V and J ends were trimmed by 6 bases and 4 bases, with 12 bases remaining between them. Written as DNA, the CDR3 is TGTGCCAGCAGCACGAGGGTCCGAGAGACCCAGTACTTC. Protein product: CASSTRVRETQYF.

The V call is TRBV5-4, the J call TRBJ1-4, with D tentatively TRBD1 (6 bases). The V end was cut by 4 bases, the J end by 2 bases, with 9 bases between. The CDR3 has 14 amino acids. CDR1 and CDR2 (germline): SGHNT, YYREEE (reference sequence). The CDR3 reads CASSRTATNEKLFF. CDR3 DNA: TGTGCCAGCAGCCGGACAGCGACTAATGAAAAACTGTTTTTT.